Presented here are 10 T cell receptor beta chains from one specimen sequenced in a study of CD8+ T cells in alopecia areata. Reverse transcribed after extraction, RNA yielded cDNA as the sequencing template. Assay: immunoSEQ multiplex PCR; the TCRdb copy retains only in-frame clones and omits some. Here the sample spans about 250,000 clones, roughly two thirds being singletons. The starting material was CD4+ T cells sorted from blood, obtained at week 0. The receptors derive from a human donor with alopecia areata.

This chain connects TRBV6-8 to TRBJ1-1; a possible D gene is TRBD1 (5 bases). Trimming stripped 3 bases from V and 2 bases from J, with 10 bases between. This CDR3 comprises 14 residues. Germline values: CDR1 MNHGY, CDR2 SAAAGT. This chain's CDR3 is CASSYDSPNTEAFF. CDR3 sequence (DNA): TGTGCCAGCAGTTATGACAGCCCTAACACTGAAGCTTTCTTT.

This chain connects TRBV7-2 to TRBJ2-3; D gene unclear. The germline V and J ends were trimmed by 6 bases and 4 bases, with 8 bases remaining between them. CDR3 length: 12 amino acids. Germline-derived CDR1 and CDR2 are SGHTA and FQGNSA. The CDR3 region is CASSSIADTQYF. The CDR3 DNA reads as TGTGCCAGCAGTTCTATAGCAGATACGCAGTATTTT.

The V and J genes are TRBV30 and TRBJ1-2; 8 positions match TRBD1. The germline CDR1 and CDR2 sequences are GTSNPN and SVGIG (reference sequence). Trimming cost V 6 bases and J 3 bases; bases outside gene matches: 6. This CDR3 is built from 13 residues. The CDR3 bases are TGTGCCTGTTCCCAGACAGGGGACTATGGCTACACCTTC. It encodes CACSQTGDYGYTF.

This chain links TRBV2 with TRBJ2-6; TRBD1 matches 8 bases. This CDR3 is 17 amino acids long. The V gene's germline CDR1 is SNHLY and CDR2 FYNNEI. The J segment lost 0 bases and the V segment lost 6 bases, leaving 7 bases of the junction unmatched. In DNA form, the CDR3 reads TGTGCCAGCAGCCCGGACAGGGCGAGCTCTGGGGCCAACGTCCTGACTTTC. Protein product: CASSPDRASSGANVLTF.

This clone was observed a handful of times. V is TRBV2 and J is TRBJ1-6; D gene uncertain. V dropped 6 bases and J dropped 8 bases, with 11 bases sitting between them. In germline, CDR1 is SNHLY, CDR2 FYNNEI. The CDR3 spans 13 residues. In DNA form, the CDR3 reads TGTGCCAGCAGGGCTTTTTGGGATTCACCCCTCCACTTT. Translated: CASRAFWDSPLHF.

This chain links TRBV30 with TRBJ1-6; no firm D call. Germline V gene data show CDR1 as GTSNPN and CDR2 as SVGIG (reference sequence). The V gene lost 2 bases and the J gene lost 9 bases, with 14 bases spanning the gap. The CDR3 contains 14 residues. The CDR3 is CAWSLGTSGSPLHF. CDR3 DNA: TGTGCCTGGAGTCTCGGAACGTCGGGTTCACCCCTCCACTTT.

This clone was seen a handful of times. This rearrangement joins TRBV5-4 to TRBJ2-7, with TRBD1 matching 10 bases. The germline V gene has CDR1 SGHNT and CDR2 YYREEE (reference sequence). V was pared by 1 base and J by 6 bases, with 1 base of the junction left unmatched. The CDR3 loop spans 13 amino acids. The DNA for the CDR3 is TGTGCCAGCAGCTTGAGGACAGGGGGCGAGCAGTACTTC. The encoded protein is CASSLRTGGEQYF.

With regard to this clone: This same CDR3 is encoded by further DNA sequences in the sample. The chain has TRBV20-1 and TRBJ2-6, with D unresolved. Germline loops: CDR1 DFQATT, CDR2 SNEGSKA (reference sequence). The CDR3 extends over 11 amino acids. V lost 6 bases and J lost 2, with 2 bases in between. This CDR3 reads CSAAGANVLTF. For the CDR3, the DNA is TGCAGTGCAGCTGGGGCCAACGTCCTGACTTTC.

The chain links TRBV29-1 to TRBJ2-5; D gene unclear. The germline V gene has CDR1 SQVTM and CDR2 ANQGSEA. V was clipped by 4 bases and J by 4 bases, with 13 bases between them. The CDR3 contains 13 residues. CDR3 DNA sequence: TGCAGCGTTGGACCCACTCGCGGAGAGACCCAGTACTTC. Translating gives CSVGPTRGETQYF.

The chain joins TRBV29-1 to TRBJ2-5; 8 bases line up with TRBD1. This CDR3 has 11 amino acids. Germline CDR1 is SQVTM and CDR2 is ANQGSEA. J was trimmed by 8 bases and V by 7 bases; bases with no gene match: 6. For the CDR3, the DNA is TGCAGCGGGGGGACAGGCGACACCCAGTACTTC. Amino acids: CSGGTGDTQYF.